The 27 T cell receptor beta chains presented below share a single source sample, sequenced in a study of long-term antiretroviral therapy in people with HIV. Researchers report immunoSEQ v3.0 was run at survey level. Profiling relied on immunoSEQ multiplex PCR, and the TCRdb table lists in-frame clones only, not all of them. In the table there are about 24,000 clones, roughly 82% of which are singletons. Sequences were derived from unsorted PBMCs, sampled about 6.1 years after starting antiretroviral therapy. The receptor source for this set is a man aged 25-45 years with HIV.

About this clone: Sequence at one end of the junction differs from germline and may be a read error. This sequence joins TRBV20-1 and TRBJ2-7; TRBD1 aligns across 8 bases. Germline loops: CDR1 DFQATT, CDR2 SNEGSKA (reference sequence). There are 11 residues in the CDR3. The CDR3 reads CSALSTRQGHF. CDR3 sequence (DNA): TGCAGTGCTTTGTCAACCCGACAGGGGCACTTC.

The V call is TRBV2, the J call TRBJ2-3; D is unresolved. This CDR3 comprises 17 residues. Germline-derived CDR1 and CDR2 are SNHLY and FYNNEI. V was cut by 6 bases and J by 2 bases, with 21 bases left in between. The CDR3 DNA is TGTGCCAGCAGCCGAAAAGGTTGGCGGTCATACACAGATACGCAGTATTTT. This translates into CASSRKGWRSYTDTQYF.

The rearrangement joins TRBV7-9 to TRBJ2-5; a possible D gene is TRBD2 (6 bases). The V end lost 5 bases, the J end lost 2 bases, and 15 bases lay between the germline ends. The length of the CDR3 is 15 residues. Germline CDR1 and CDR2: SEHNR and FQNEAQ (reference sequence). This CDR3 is CASSPSEAGQETQYF. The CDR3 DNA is TGTGCCAGCAGCCCCTCCGAGGCGGGACAAGAGACCCAGTACTTC.

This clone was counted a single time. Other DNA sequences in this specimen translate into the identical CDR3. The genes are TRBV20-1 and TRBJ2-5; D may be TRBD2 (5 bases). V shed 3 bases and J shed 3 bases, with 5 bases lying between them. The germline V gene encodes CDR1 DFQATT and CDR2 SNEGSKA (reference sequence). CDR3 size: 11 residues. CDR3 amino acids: CSARGEETQYF. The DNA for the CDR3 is TGCAGTGCTAGGGGAGAAGAGACCCAGTACTTC.

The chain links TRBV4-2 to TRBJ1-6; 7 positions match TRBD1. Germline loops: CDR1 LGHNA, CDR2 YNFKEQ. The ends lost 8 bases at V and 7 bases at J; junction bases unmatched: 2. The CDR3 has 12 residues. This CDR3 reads CASRDSNSPLHF. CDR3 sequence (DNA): TGTGCCAGCCGGGACAGCAATTCACCCCTCCACTTT.

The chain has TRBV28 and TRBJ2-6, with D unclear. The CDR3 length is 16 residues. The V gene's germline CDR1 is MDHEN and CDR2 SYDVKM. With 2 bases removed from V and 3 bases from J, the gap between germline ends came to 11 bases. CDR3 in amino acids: CASSLGLTHGANVLTF. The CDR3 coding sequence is TGTGCCAGCAGTTTAGGGCTGACTCATGGGGCCAACGTCCTGACTTTC.

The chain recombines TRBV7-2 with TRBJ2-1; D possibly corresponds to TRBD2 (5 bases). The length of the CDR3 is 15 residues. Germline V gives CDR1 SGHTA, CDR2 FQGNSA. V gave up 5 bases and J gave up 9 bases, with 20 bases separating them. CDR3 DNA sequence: TGTGCCAGCAGCCGTCCCCTACTAGGGCGGGCTGAGCAGTTCTTC. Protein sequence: CASSRPLLGRAEQFF.

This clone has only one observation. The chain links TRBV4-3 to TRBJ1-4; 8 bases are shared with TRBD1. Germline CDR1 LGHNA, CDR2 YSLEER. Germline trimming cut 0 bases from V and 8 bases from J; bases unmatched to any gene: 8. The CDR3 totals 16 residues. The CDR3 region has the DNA TGCGCCAGCAGCCAAGACGCGGCAGGGGGCGCGGAAAAACTGTTTTTT. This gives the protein CASSQDAAGGAEKLFF.

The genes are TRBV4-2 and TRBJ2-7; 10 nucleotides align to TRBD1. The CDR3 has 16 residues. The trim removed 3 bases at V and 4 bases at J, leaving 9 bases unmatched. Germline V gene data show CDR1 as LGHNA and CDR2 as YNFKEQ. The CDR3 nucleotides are TGTGCCAGCAGCCAGGTAGGGACAGGGGAACAATACGAGCAGTACTTC. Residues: CASSQVGTGEQYEQYF.

CDR3 region: CASSPTFYEQYF. Written as DNA, the CDR3 is TGTGCCAGCAGTCCGACATTCTACGAGCAGTACTTC. The gene calls are TRBV25-1 and TRBJ2-7; D unresolved. The CDR3 loop spans 12 amino acids. Germline values: CDR1 MGHDK, CDR2 SYGVNS. Trimming took 5 bases from V and 3 from J, leaving 8 bases between them.

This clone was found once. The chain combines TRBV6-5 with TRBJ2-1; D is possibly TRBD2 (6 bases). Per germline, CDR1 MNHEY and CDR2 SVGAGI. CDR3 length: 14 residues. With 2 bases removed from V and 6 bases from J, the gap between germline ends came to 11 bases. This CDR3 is CASSYGTSLNEQFF. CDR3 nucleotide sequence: TGTGCCAGCAGTTACGGAACTAGCCTCAATGAGCAGTTCTTC.

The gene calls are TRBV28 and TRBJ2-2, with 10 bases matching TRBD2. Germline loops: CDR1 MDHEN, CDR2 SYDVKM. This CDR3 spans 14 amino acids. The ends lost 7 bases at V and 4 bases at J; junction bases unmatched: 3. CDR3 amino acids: CASTRLAGTGELFF. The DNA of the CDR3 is TGTGCCAGCACTCGACTAGCGGGCACCGGGGAGCTGTTTTTT.

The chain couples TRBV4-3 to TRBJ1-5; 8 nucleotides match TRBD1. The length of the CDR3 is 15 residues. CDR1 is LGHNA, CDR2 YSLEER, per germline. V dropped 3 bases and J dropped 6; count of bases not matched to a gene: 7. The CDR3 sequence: CASSQTGELRQPQHF. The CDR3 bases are TGCGCCAGCAGCCAGACAGGGGAGTTACGTCAGCCCCAGCATTTT.

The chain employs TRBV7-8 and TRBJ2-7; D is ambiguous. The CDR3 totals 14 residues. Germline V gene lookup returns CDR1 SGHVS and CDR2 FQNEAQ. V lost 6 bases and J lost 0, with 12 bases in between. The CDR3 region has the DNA TGTGCCAGCAGTGTCCCAGCGCCCTCCTACGAGCAGTACTTC. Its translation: CASSVPAPSYEQYF.

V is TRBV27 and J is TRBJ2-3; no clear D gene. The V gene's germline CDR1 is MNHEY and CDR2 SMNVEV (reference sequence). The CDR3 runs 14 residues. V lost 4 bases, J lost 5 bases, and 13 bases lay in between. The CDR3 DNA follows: TGTGCCAGCAGTTCTCCGACCGCCGGAGATACGCAGTATTTT. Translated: CASSSPTAGDTQYF.

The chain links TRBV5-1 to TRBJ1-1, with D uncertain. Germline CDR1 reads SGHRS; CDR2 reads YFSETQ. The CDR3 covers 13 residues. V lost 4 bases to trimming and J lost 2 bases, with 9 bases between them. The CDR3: CASSMTSNTEAFF. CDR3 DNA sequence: TGCGCCAGCAGCATGACAAGTAACACTGAAGCTTTCTTT.

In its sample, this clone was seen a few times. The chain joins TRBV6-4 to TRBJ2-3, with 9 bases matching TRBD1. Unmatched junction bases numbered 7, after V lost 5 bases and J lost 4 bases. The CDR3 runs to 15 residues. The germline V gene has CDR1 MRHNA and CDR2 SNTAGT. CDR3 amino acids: CASSNRDRESDTQYF. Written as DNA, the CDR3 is TGTGCCAGCAGTAACCGGGACAGGGAGTCAGATACGCAGTATTTT.

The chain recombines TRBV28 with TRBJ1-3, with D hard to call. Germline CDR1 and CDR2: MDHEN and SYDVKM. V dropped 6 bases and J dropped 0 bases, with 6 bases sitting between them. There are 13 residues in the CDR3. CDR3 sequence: CASSSPSGNTIYF. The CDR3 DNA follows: TGTGCCAGCAGCTCCCCCTCTGGAAACACCATATATTTT.

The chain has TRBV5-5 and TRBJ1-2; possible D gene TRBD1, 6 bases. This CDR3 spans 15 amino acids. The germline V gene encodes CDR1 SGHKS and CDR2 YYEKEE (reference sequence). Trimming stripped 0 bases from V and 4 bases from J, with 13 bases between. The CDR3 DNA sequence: TGTGCCAGCAGCTTGGCCGGCCAGGGGAGCTATGGCTACACCTTC. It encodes CASSLAGQGSYGYTF.

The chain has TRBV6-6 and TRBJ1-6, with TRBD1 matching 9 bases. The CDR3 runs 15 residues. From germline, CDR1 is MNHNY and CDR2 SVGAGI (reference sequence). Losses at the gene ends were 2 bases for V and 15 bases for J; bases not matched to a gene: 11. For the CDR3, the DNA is TGTGCCAGCAGTTACCCCGGGACAGGGACCCCTGGCCTCCACTTT. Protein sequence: CASSYPGTGTPGLHF.

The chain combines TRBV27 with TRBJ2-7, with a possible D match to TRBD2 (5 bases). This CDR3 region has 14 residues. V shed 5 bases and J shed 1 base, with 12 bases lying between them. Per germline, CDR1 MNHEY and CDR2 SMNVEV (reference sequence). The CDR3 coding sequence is TGTGCCAGCAGTACGCTAGCCGGTTCCTACGAGCAGTACTTC. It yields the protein CASSTLAGSYEQYF.

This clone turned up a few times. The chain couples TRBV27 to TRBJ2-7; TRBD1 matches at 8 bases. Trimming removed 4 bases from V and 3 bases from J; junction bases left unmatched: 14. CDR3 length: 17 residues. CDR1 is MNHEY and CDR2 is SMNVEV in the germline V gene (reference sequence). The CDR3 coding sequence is TGTGCCAGCAGTTCCCGCTCCGGACAGGGTTTGATCTACGAGCAGTACTTC. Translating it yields CASSSRSGQGLIYEQYF.

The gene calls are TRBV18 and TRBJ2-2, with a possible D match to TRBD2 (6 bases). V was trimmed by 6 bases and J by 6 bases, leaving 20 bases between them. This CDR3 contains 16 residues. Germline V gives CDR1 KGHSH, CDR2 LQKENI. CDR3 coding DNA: TGTGCCAGCTCTTCCGGCCTAGCGTCAAGACCCGGGGAGCTGTTTTTT. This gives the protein CASSSGLASRPGELFF.

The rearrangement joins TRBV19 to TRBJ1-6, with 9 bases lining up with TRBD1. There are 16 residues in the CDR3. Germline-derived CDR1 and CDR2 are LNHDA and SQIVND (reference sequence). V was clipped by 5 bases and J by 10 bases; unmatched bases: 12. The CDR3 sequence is CASSERTGAGDSPLHF. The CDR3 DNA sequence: TGTGCCAGTAGTGAAAGGACAGGGGCCGGGGACTCACCCCTCCACTTT.

CDR3 sequence reads: CASSEVLLAGGVKTQYF. CDR3 sequence (DNA): TGTGCCAGCAGTGAAGTTCTACTAGCGGGGGGGGTAAAGACCCAGTACTTC. The gene calls are TRBV2 and TRBJ2-5; TRBD2 matches at 13 bases. V gave up 1 base and J gave up 6 bases; unmatched junction bases: 8. The CDR3 runs to 17 residues. CDR1 and CDR2 (germline): SNHLY, FYNNEI.

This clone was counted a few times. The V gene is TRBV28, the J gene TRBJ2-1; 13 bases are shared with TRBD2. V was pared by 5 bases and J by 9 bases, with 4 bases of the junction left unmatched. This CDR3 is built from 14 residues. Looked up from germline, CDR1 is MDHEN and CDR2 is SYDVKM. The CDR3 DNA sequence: TGTGCCAGCAGTAGGACTAGCGGGAGTCTTGAGCAGTTCTTC. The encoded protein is CASSRTSGSLEQFF.

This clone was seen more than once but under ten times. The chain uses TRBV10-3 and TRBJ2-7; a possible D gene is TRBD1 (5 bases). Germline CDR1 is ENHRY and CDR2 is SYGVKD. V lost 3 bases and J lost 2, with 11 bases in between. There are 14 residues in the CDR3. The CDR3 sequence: CAISDGQGAYEQYF. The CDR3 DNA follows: TGTGCCATCAGTGATGGGCAGGGCGCCTACGAGCAGTACTTC.